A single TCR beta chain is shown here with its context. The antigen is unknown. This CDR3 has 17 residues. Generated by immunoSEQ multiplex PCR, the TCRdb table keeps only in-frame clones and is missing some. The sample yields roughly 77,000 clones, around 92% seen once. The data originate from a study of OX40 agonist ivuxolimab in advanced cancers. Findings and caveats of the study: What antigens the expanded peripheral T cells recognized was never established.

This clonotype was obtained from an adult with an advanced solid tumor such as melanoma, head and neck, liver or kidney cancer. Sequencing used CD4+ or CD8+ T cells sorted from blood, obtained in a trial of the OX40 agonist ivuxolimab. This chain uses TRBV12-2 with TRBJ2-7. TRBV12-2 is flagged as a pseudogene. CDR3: CASRLVLLDHPGYEQYF. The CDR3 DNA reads TGTGCAAGTCGCTTAGTTTTACTCGACCACCCCGGCTACGAGCAGTACTTC.